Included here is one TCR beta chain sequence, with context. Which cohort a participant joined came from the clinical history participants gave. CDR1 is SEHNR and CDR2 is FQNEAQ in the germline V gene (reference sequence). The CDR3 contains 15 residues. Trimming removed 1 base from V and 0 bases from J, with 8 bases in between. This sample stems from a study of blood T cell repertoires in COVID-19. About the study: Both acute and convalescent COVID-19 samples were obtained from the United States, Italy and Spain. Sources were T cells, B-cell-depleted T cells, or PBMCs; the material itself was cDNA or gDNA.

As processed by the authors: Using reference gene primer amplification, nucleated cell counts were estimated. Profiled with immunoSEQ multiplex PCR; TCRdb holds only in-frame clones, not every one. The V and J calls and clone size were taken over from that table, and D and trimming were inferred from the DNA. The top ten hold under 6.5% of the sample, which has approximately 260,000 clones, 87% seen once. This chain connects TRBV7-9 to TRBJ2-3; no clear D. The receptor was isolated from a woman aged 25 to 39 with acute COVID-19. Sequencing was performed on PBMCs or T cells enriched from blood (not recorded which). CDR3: CASSLGGESTDTQYF. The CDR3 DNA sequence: TGTGCCAGCAGCTTAGGCGGAGAGAGCACAGATACGCAGTATTTT.